Below, 24 T cell receptor beta chains from the same sample are listed, as sequenced in a study of beta chain features in type 1 diabetes. Sequenced material consisted of expressed TCRB transcripts (all of the isolated RNA was reverse transcribed). Assay used: immunoSEQ multiplex PCR; TCRdb lists only in-frame clones, some missing. The profile shows 300,000 to 350,000 clones, approximately 14% of them singletons. The material sequenced was central memory CD4+ T cells from blood. These receptors came from a man aged 30 to 39 in good health.

The chain recombines TRBV5-4 with TRBJ2-3; 7 bases are a match to TRBD1. The CDR3 runs to 15 residues. CDR1 and CDR2 from the germline V gene are SGHNT and YYREEE (reference sequence). V dropped 0 bases and J dropped 3; count of bases not matched to a gene: 4. Here the CDR3 DNA reads TGTGCCAGCAGCTTGGTTCACAGGGGAACAGATACGCAGTATTTT. Translated, it gives CASSLVHRGTDTQYF.

This sequence joins TRBV7-6 and TRBJ1-1; D is ambiguous. The CDR3 length is 13 residues. With 5 bases removed from V and 1 base from J, the gap between germline ends came to 8 bases. In germline, CDR1 is SGHVS, CDR2 FNYEAQ. The CDR3 nucleotides read TGTGCCAGCAGCCCTACACGGAACACTGAAGCTTTCTTT. Translated: CASSPTRNTEAFF.

This clone was detected a few times. The chain links TRBV5-1 to TRBJ1-6; D is possibly TRBD1 (5 bases). V lost 4 bases, J lost 0 bases, and 11 bases lay in between. The CDR3 runs 16 residues. The germline V gene encodes CDR1 SGHRS and CDR2 YFSETQ. CDR3 loop: CASSTGVSSYNSPLHF. In DNA form, the CDR3 reads TGCGCCAGCAGCACGGGGGTTAGCTCCTATAATTCACCCCTCCACTTT.

This clone was counted between two and nine times. V gene TRBV19 combines with J gene TRBJ1-2; a possible D gene is TRBD1 (6 bases). The CDR3 totals 15 residues. Germline CDR1 and CDR2: LNHDA and SQIVND (reference sequence). Trimming took off 2 bases at V and 4 bases at J, with 14 bases between the two ends. CDR3 DNA sequence: TGTGCCAGTAGTATAACGTTTACAGGGTTCTATGGCTACACCTTC. Its protein product is CASSITFTGFYGYTF.

This clone was counted at least ten times. This specimen includes other DNA sequences encoding the same CDR3. This chain links TRBV4-1 with TRBJ1-5, with 9 positions matching TRBD1. J was trimmed by 7 bases and V by 6 bases; bases with no gene match: 4. CDR1 and CDR2 from the germline V gene are MGHRA and YSYEKL. The CDR3 runs to 13 residues. The CDR3 bases are TGCGCCAGCAGACAGGGGGCGGGACAGCCCCAGCATTTT. This codes for CASRQGAGQPQHF.

The gene calls are TRBV6-9 and TRBJ2-7, with D hard to call. The V end was cut by 5 bases, the J end by 0 bases, with 11 bases between. CDR3 length equals 14 residues. The germline V gene has CDR1 MNHGY and CDR2 SVAAGI. The CDR3 bases are TGTGCCAGCAGTCCAGACACGGACTCCTACGAGCAGTACGTC. Translated, it gives CASSPDTDSYEQYV.

This clone has more than one count but fewer than ten. The rearrangement joins TRBV4-2 to TRBJ1-2, with D unclear. This CDR3 comprises 15 residues. Trimming shortened V by 4 bases and J by 0 bases, and 12 bases separated the two germline ends. The germline gives CDR1 LGHNA, CDR2 YNFKEQ. The CDR3 sequence: CASSPTMDSNYGYTF. Written as DNA, the CDR3 is TGTGCCAGCAGCCCCACGATGGATTCTAACTATGGCTACACCTTC.

The rearrangement joins TRBV5-4 to TRBJ2-7; D possibly corresponds to TRBD1 (6 bases). Germline V gene lookup returns CDR1 SGHNT and CDR2 YYREEE (reference sequence). V lost 2 bases and J 7 bases, leaving 16 bases between the germline ends. This CDR3 has 14 residues. The CDR3 DNA reads TGTGCCAGCAGCTTAGCAGGGGAACTTCGGGAGCAGTACTTC. Protein sequence: CASSLAGELREQYF.

The chain is built from TRBV7-8 and TRBJ2-7; 9 bases are a match to TRBD1. Germline CDR1 is SGHVS and CDR2 is FQNEAQ. The CDR3 loop spans 16 amino acids. The trim removed 4 bases at V and 4 bases at J, leaving 11 bases unmatched. This CDR3 reads CASSSSTGGILYEQYF. The CDR3 nucleotides are TGTGCCAGCAGCTCCTCGACAGGGGGGATTCTTTACGAGCAGTACTTC.

This clone was counted between two and nine times. The chain has TRBV4-2 and TRBJ2-3, with D perhaps matching TRBD1 (6 bases). The V and J ends lost 3 bases and 1 base respectively, with 11 bases between them. The CDR3 loop spans 15 amino acids. Germline-derived CDR1 and CDR2 are LGHNA and YNFKEQ. The CDR3 region is CASSQGRQGTDTQYF. CDR3 in DNA: TGTGCCAGCAGCCAGGGTCGACAGGGCACAGATACGCAGTATTTT.

The genes are TRBV7-8 and TRBJ2-3, with D perhaps TRBD2 (6 bases). Germline V gives CDR1 SGHVS, CDR2 FQNEAQ. Trimming removed 2 bases at V and 6 bases at J, with 15 bases between. The CDR3 has 15 residues. Here the CDR3 DNA reads TGTGCCAGCAGCTTAATGACTAGGCAACTTGATACGCAGTATTTT. This gives the protein CASSLMTRQLDTQYF. The entire variable domain, with the rest obtained from reference TRBV7-8 and TRBJ2-3, is as follows: GAGVSQSPRYKVAKRGQDVALRCDPISGHVSLFWYQQALGQGPEFLTYFQNEAQLDKSGLPSDRFFAERPEGSVSTLKIQRTQQEDSAVYLCASSLMTRQLDTQYFGPGTRLTVL.

This clone was detected a few times. The V and J genes are TRBV27 and TRBJ1-4, with 7 bases identical to TRBD1. CDR1 and CDR2 from the germline V gene are MNHEY and SMNVEV (reference sequence). V lost 3 bases, J lost 7 bases, and 20 bases stayed unmatched. The CDR3 runs 19 residues. The CDR3 here is CASSFIWVGQGEYGEKLFF. The CDR3 DNA is TGTGCCAGCAGTTTTATTTGGGTAGGGCAGGGGGAATACGGTGAAAAACTGTTTTTT.

The J gene is TRBJ1-5, the V gene TRBV5-6; TRBD1 aligns across 9 bases. This CDR3 comprises 15 residues. Per germline, CDR1 SGHDT and CDR2 YYEEEE. V lost 4 bases and J lost 7; bases outside the gene matches: 9. The CDR3 here is CASSLGQGGEQPQHF. CDR3 nucleotides: TGTGCCAGCAGCCTGGGACAGGGTGGGGAACAGCCCCAGCATTTT.

This chain connects TRBV19 to TRBJ1-2; TRBD1 might be the D (5 bases). This CDR3 spans 13 amino acids. The V gene lost 4 bases and the J gene lost 6 bases, with 12 bases spanning the gap. Germline V gene sequence: CDR1 LNHDA, CDR2 SQIVND (reference sequence). This CDR3 reads CASSNGGWNGYTF. The CDR3 DNA reads as TGTGCCAGTAGTAATGGGGGGTGGAATGGCTACACCTTC.

Worth noting for this clone: Given a far larger clone just one base away, this is likely a sequencing read error. The chain has TRBV6-6 and TRBJ2-7, with 9 bases aligning to TRBD2. The CDR3 runs to 16 residues. Germline V gives CDR1 MNHNY, CDR2 SVGAGI (reference sequence). Written as DNA, the CDR3 is TGTGCCCGCAGTTACGGGGGCGGGAGGGGCGGCGACGAGCAGTACGTC. Residues: CARSYGGGRGGDEQYV.

This rearrangement joins TRBV19 to TRBJ1-5, with TRBD1 matching 12 bases. CDR1 is LNHDA, CDR2 SQIVND, per germline (reference sequence). V trimming: 10 bases; J trimming: 0 bases; junction bases outside the gene matches: 10. The CDR3 spans 17 residues. The CDR3 DNA is TGTGCCACCTCGGGACAGGGGGCCCTCTATAGCAATCAGCCCCAGCATTTT. Its protein product is CATSGQGALYSNQPQHF.

This clone was seen ten or more times. The rearrangement links TRBV14 to TRBJ2-1, with a weak D call TRBD1 (6 bases). CDR1 is SGHDN, CDR2 FVKESK, per germline. CDR3 length: 15 amino acids. V shed 4 bases and J shed 7 bases, with 17 bases lying between them. The CDR3: CASSLGTPTWNEQFF. The CDR3 bases are TGTGCCAGCAGCCTCGGGACACCTACATGGAATGAGCAGTTCTTC.

This clone was counted between two and nine times. The chain is built from TRBV4-3 and TRBJ2-6; TRBD2 might be the D (6 bases). Germline V CDR1 and CDR2: LGHNA, YSLEER. Trimming left V 2 bases short and J 1 base short, with 12 bases between. This CDR3 region has 17 residues. The CDR3, as DNA: TGCGCCAGCAGCCAACTAGCGAGGACTTCTGGGGCCAACGTCCTGACTTTC. Its translation: CASSQLARTSGANVLTF.

The chain recombines TRBV9 with TRBJ2-1, with D perhaps matching TRBD1 (6 bases). Germline lookup yields CDR1 SGDLS and CDR2 YYNGEE. Trimming took off 0 bases at V and 5 bases at J, with 18 bases between the two ends. The CDR3 is 17 amino acids. In DNA, the CDR3 is TGTGCCAGCAGCGTAGCGACAGGTGCAGCTGCACACAATGAGCAGTTCTTC. Its translation is CASSVATGAAAHNEQFF.

This sequence joins TRBV18 and TRBJ2-3; no clear D gene. Germline V gene lookup returns CDR1 KGHSH and CDR2 LQKENI. V lost 3 bases and J lost 0, with 13 bases in between. This CDR3 region has 16 residues. CDR3 DNA sequence: TGTGCCAGCTCACCGTTCGGCCGAGATAGCACAGATACGCAGTATTTT. Amino acids: CASSPFGRDSTDTQYF.

The chain employs TRBV5-5 and TRBJ2-2; 11 nucleotides match TRBD2. This CDR3 spans 17 amino acids. Trimming at V came to 3 bases and at J to 0 bases, leaving 4 bases not matched to a gene. Germline lookup yields CDR1 SGHKS and CDR2 YYEKEE (reference sequence). CDR3 sequence reads: CASSSPSGGSNTGELFF. The CDR3, as DNA: TGTGCCAGCAGCTCCCCTAGCGGGGGGTCGAACACCGGGGAGCTGTTTTTT.

This clone was observed a handful of times. This rearrangement joins TRBV6-1 to TRBJ2-3, with 10 positions matching TRBD1. The CDR3 is made up of 14 amino acids. In germline, CDR1 is MNHNS, CDR2 SASEGT. V was clipped by 8 bases and J by 4 bases; unmatched bases: 6. The CDR3 region is CASETGGVSDTQYF. In DNA, the CDR3 is TGTGCCAGCGAGACAGGGGGCGTTTCAGATACGCAGTATTTT.

The chain combines TRBV6-6 with TRBJ1-2; tentatively, D is TRBD1 (5 bases). The CDR3 consists of 12 residues. V lost 5 bases and J 12 bases, leaving 16 bases between the germline ends. CDR1 and CDR2 (germline): MNHNY, SVGAGI (reference sequence). The CDR3 spells CASSDRGTANTF. CDR3 nucleotide sequence: TGTGCCAGCAGTGACCGGGGGACGGCTAACACCTTC.

This chain uses TRBV13 with TRBJ1-5; D is ambiguous. Germline assignment: CDR1 PRHDT and CDR2 FYEKMQ (reference sequence). Deletions cut 6 bases from V and 6 bases from J, with 15 bases between. The CDR3 runs 14 residues. The DNA for the CDR3 is TGTGCCAGCAGTTCCGGGCGAGGGATTCAGCCCCAGCATTTT. Protein product: CASSSGRGIQPQHF.